This T cell receptor (beta chain) was recovered during a study of blood T cell repertoires in COVID-19. Study-level background: COVID-19 samples from acute and convalescent phases originated in the United States, Italy and Spain. T cells, B-cell-depleted T cells, or PBMCs supplied cDNA or gDNA.

In the source study's methods: By means of reference gene primer amplification, nucleated cell counts were estimated. Generated by immunoSEQ multiplex PCR, the TCRdb table keeps only in-frame clones and is missing some. V and J calls and clone size are as listed in that table; D and trimming were resolved from the DNA. The repertoire holds about 80,000 clones, with over 75% as singletons. The CDR3 consists of 11 residues. V dropped 7 bases and J dropped 10 bases, with 11 bases sitting between them. The chain has TRBV12-3 or TRBV12-4 and TRBJ2-1; D unclear. This TCR was sampled from a human donor in a cohort sampled during active COVID-19. The specimen sequenced was peripheral blood. The CDR3 nucleotides read TGTGCCAGCATCGGAGCCAGCGAGCAGTTCTTC. Residues: CASIGASEQFF.